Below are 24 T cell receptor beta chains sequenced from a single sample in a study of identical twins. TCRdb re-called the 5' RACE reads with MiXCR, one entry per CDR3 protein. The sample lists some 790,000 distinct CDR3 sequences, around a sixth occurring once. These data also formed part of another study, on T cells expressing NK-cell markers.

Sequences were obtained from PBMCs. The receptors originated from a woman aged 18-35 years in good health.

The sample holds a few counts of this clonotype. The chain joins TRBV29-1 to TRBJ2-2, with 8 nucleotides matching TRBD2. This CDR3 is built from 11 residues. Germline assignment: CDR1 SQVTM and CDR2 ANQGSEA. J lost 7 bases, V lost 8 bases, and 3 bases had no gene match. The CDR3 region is CSSREGGELFF. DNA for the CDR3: TGCAGCTCTCGGGAGGGCGGGGAGCTGTTTTTT.

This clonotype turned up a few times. CDR3 sequence (DNA): TGTGCCAGCAGCCAAGATGTCGGACTAGCGGGAGTCTATGAGCAGTTCTTC. Its protein is CASSQDVGLAGVYEQFF. The chain carries TRBV14 and TRBJ2-1, with TRBD2 matching over 13 bases. The CDR3 is 17 amino acids. After removal of 0 bases from V and 8 bases from J, the junction contained 7 bases not matched to a gene. Per the germline V gene, CDR1 is SGHDN and CDR2 is FVKESK.

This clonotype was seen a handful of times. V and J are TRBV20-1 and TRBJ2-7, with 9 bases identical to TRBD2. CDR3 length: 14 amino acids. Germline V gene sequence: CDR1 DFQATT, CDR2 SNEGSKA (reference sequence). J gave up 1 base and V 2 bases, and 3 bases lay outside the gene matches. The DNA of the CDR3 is TGCAGTGCTAGATTCCTAGCGGGGTCCTACGAGCAGTACTTC. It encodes CSARFLAGSYEQYF.

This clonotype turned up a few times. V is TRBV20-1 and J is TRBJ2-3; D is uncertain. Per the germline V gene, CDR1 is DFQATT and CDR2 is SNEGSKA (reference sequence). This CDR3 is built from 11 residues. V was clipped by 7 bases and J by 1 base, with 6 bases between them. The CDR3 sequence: CSGAGTDTQYF. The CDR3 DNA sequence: TGCAGTGGTGCGGGCACAGATACGCAGTATTTT.

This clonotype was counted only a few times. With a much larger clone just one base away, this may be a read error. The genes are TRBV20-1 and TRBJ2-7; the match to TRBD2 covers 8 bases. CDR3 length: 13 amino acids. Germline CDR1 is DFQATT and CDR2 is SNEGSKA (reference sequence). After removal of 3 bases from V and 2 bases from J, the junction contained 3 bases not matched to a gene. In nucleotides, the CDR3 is TGCAGTGCTAGCGGGAGGGCGACCTACGAGCAGTACTTC. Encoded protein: CSASGRATYEQYF.

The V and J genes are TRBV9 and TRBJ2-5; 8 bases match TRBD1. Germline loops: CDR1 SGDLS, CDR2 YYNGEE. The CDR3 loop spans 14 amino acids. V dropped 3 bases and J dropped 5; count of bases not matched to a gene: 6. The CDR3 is CASSETGVVETQYF. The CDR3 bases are TGTGCCAGCAGCGAGACAGGGGTGGTCGAGACCCAGTACTTC. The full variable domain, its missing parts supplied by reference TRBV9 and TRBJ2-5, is DSGVTQTPKHLITATGQRVTLRCSPRSGDLSVYWYQQSLDQGLQFLIQYYNGEERAKGNILERFSAQQFPDLHSELNLSSLELGDSALYFCASSETGVVETQYFGPGTRLLVL.

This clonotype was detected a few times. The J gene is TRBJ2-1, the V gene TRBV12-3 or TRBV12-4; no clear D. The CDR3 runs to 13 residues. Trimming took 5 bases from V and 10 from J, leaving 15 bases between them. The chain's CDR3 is CASSKTGLGEQFF. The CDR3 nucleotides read TGTGCCAGCAGTAAAACTGGGCTGGGGGAGCAGTTCTTC.

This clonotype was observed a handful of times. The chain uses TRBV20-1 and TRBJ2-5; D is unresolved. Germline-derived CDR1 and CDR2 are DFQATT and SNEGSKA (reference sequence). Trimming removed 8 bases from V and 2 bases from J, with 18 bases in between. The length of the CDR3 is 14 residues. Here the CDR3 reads CSSPKRRTQETQYF. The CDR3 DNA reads TGCAGTTCCCCAAAACGGCGGACGCAAGAGACCCAGTACTTC.

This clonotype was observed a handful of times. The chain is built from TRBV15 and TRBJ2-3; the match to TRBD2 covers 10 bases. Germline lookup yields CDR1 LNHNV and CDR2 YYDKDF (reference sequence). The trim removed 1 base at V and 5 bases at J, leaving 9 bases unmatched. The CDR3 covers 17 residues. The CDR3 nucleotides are TGTGCCACCAGCAGAGCCAGCGGGAGGGCCATGGGAGATACGCAGTATTTT. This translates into CATSRASGRAMGDTQYF.

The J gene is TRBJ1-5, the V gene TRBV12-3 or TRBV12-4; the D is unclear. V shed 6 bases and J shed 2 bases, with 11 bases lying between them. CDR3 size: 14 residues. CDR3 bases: TGTGCCAGCAGGCTGGACGTAGGCAATCAGCCCCAGCATTTT. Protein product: CASRLDVGNQPQHF.

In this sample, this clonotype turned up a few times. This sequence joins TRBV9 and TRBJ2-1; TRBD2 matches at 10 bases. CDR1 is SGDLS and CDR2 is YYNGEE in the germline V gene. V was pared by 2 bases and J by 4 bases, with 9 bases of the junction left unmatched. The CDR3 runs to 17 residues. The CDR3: CASSVSLAGVLYNEQFF. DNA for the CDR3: TGTGCCAGCAGCGTTTCGCTAGCGGGAGTTTTATACAATGAGCAGTTCTTC.

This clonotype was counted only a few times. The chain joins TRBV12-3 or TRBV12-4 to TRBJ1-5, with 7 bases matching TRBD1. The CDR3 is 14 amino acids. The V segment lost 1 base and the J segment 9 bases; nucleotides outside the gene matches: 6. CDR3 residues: CASSLGTGSVPQHF. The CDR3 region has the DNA TGTGCCAGCAGTTTAGGGACAGGATCTGTGCCCCAGCATTTT.

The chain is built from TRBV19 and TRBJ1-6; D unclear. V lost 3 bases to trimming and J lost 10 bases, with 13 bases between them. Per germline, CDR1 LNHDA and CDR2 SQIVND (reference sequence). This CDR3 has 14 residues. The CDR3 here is CASSMAGKVSPLHF. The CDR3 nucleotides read TGTGCCAGTAGTATGGCGGGGAAAGTCTCACCCCTCCACTTT.

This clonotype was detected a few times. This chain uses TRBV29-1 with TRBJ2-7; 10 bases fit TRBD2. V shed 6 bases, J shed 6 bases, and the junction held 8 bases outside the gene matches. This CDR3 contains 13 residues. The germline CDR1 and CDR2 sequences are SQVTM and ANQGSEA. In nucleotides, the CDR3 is TGCAGCGTGTCCCAGCGGGAGGGCTCCGAGCAGTACTTC. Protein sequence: CSVSQREGSEQYF.

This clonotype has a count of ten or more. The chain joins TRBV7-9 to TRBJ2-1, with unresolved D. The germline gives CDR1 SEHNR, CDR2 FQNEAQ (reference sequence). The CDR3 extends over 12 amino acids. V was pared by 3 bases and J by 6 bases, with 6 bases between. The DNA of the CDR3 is TGTGCCAGCAGCTTGGCTTTCAATGAGCAGTTCTTC. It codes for CASSLAFNEQFF.

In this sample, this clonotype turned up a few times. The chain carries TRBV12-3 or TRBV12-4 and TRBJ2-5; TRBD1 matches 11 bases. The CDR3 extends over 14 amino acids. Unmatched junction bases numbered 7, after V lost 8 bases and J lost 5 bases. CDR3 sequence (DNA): TGTGCCAGCGGACGGACAGGGGGCGGTGAGACCCAGTACTTC. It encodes CASGRTGGGETQYF.

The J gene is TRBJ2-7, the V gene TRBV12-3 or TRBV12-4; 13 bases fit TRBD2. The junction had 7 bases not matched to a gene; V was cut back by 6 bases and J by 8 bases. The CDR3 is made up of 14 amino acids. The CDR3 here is CASSQGLAGTQQYF. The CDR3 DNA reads TGTGCCAGCAGCCAGGGACTAGCGGGGACTCAGCAGTACTTC.

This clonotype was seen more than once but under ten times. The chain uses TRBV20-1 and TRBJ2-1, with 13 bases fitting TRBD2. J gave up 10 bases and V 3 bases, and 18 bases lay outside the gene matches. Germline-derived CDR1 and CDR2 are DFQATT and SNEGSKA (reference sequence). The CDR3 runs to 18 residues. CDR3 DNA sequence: TGCAGTGCTAGCCCAACAGCCCCGGGACTAGCGGGAAGTGAAGAGCAGTTCTTC. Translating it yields CSASPTAPGLAGSEEQFF.

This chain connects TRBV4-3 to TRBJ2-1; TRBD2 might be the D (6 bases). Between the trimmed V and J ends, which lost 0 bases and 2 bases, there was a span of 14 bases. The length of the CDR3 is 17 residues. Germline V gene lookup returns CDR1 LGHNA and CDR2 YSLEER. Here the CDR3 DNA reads TGCGCCAGCAGCCAAGACCCCGCCGGCGGGGCCTACAATGAGCAGTTCTTC. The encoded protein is CASSQDPAGGAYNEQFF.

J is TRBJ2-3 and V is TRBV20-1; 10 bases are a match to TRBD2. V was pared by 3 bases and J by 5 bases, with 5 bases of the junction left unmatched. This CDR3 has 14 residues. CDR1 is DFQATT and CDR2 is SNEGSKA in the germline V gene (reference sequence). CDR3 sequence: CSASDLAGGDTQYF. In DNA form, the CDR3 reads TGCAGTGCTAGTGATTTAGCGGGAGGAGATACGCAGTATTTT.

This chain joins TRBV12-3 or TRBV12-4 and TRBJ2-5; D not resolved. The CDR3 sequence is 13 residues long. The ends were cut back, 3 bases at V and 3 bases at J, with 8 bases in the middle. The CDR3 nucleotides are TGTGCCAGCAGTTTCATCACAGAAGAGACCCAGTACTTC. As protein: CASSFITEETQYF.

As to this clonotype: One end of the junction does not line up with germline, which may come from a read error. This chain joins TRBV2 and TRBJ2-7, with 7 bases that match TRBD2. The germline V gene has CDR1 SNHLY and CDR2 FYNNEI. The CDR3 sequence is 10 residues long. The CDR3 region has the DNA TGTGCCAGCAGCCTAGCGGAGCACTCGTTC. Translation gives CASSLAEHSF.

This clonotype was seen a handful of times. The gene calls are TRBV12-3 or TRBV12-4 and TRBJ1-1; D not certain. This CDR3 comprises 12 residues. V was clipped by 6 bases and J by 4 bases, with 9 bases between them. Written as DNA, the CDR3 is TGTGCCAGCAGAACGGGGAGCACTGAAGCTTTCTTT. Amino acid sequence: CASRTGSTEAFF.

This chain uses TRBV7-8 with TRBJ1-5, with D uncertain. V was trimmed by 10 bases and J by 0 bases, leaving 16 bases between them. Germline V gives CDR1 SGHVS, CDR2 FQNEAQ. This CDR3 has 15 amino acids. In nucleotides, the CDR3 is TGTGCCACCACAGACGGAGGTCTTAGCAATCAGCCCCAGCATTTT. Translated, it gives CATTDGGLSNQPQHF. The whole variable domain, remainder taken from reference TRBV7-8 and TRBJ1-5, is GAGVSQSPRYKVAKRGQDVALRCDPISGHVSLFWYQQALGQGPEFLTYFQNEAQLDKSGLPSDRFFAERPEGSVSTLKIQRTQQEDSAVYLCATTDGGLSNQPQHFGDGTRLSIL.